What follows are 16 T cell receptor beta chains derived from one specimen sequenced in a study of OX40 agonist ivuxolimab in advanced cancers. Sequenced by immunoSEQ multiplex PCR; TCRdb stores in-frame clones only, minus some. The sample consists of 70,000 or so clones, 84% of them appearing once. This sample comprised CD4+ or CD8+ T cells sorted from blood, obtained in a trial of the OX40 agonist ivuxolimab. These receptors came from an adult with an advanced solid tumor such as melanoma, head and neck, liver or kidney cancer.

This clone was recorded once. The chain recombines TRBV5-1 with TRBJ2-7, with 9 bases lining up with TRBD2. The CDR3 runs to 15 residues. V dropped 4 bases and J dropped 5; count of bases not matched to a gene: 10. Per germline, CDR1 SGHRS and CDR2 YFSETQ. CDR3 sequence reads: CASSLGAGGRDEQYF. The CDR3 DNA reads TGCGCCAGCAGCCTGGGTGCGGGAGGGCGGGACGAGCAGTACTTC.

This sequence joins TRBV10-3 and TRBJ1-4, with D perhaps TRBD1 (5 bases). The CDR3 spans 14 residues. Germline V gives CDR1 ENHRY, CDR2 SYGVKD. Trimming shortened V by 4 bases and J by 1 base, and 7 bases separated the two germline ends. CDR3 bases: TGTGCCATCAGTGCTACAGGAACTAATGAAAAACTGTTTTTT. As protein: CAISATGTNEKLFF.

J is TRBJ2-2 and V is TRBV6-4, with TRBD2 matching 9 bases. The CDR3 contains 19 residues. J lost 4 bases, V lost 6 bases, and 18 bases had no gene match. Germline-derived CDR1 and CDR2 are MRHNA and SNTAGT. CDR3 residues: CASRGGYGSGRSGTGELFF. CDR3 sequence (DNA): TGTGCCAGCAGGGGAGGGTATGGTAGCGGGAGATCAGGCACCGGGGAGCTGTTTTTT.

The table lists this clone with a few counts. This rearrangement joins TRBV9 to TRBJ2-6; TRBD2 might be the D (6 bases). The CDR3 contains 19 residues. Trimming removed 0 bases from V and 2 bases from J, with 18 bases in between. CDR1 is SGDLS and CDR2 is YYNGEE in the germline V gene. The CDR3 bases are TGTGCCAGCAGCGTAGGGGTAGGGACTGAGTCTCCTGGGGCCAACGTCCTGACTTTC. This translates into CASSVGVGTESPGANVLTF.

This clone appeared a single time. The chain links TRBV28 to TRBJ1-6; possibly TRBD1 for D (6 bases). Trimming cost V 4 bases and J 7 bases, with 17 bases left between them. The CDR3 totals 16 residues. Looked up from germline, CDR1 is MDHEN and CDR2 is SYDVKM. The CDR3: CASSSQGRGRNSPLHF. The CDR3 region has the DNA TGTGCCAGCAGTTCCCAAGGCAGGGGAAGGAATTCACCCCTCCACTTT.

V gene TRBV7-9 combines with J gene TRBJ2-5; D is undetermined. The V gene's germline CDR1 is SEHNR and CDR2 FQNEAQ (reference sequence). This CDR3 spans 10 amino acids. The V and J ends lost 5 bases and 2 bases respectively, with 0 bases between them. CDR3 amino acids: CASSQETQYF. CDR3 sequence (DNA): TGTGCCAGCAGCCAAGAGACCCAGTACTTC.

This clone occurred once. V is TRBV6-6 and J is TRBJ2-7; either TRBD1 or TRBD2 may fit D (5 bases each). V was cut by 7 bases and J by 2 bases, with 15 bases left in between. Germline V lookup: CDR1 MNHNY, CDR2 SVGAGI (reference sequence). The CDR3 spans 14 residues. This CDR3 is CASIQPGRTYEQYF. The DNA for the CDR3 is TGTGCCAGCATCCAACCGGGACGGACCTACGAGCAGTACTTC.

This clone was found once. The chain carries TRBV30 and TRBJ2-7; TRBD2 matches 10 bases. CDR1 is GTSNPN and CDR2 is SVGIG in the germline V gene (reference sequence). CDR3 length equals 14 residues. V was clipped by 5 bases and J by 6 bases; unmatched bases: 10. In DNA form, the CDR3 reads TGTGCCTGGGCCGGGACTAGCGAAATTGGCGAGCAGTACTTC. Amino acids: CAWAGTSEIGEQYF. The entire variable domain, with the rest obtained from reference TRBV30 and TRBJ2-7, is as follows: SQTIHQWPATLVQPVGSPLSLECTVEGTSNPNLYWYRQAAGRGLQLLFYSVGIGQISSEVPQNLSASRPQDRQFILSSKKLLLSDSGFYLCAWAGTSEIGEQYFGPGTRLTVT.

The chain recombines TRBV27 with TRBJ2-3; D is perhaps TRBD2 (5 bases). CDR1 MNHEY and CDR2 SMNVEV come from the germline V gene (reference sequence). The CDR3 is 13 amino acids. V was clipped by 6 bases and J by 3 bases, with 10 bases between them. CDR3 in amino acids: CASSGLLTDTQYF. The CDR3 bases are TGTGCCAGCAGCGGACTTCTGACAGATACGCAGTATTTT.

A few counts support this clone. The rearrangement uses TRBV5-1 and TRBJ1-6, with a tentative D call TRBD1 (6 bases). Germline loops: CDR1 SGHRS, CDR2 YFSETQ. CDR3 length: 17 residues. Trimming removed 2 bases from V and 5 bases from J, with 17 bases in between. CDR3 loop: CASSFSGGGKNNSPLHF. CDR3 bases: TGCGCCAGCAGCTTTTCCGGGGGCGGCAAGAATAATTCACCCCTCCACTTT.

This clone showed up just a few times. V and J are TRBV7-2 and TRBJ1-3; D possibly corresponds to TRBD1 (5 bases). The CDR3 has 13 residues. V was shortened by 4 bases and J by 9 bases, with 13 bases between the two germline ends. The germline CDR1 and CDR2 sequences are SGHTA and FQGNSA. Written as DNA, the CDR3 is TGTGCCAGCAGCTCCGGTTTCGGGGCCACCATATATTTT. It codes for CASSSGFGATIYF.

This rearrangement joins TRBV9 to TRBJ2-5, with 11 nucleotides matching TRBD1. Germline CDR1 is SGDLS and CDR2 is YYNGEE. V shed 3 bases and J 6 bases; nucleotides not matched to a gene: 4. The CDR3 is 14 amino acids. DNA of the CDR3: TGTGCCAGCAGCGGCGGGACAGGGGGACAGACCCAGTACTTC. This codes for CASSGGTGGQTQYF.

The rearrangement links TRBV7-2 to TRBJ2-2; either TRBD1 or TRBD2 may supply D (5 bases each). Trimming removed 5 bases from V and 3 bases from J, with 7 bases in between. CDR3 length equals 13 residues. Germline V lookup: CDR1 SGHTA, CDR2 FQGNSA. CDR3 region: CASSRGYTGELFF. The CDR3 DNA follows: TGTGCCAGCAGCCGGGGCTACACCGGGGAGCTGTTTTTT.

The count of this clone is one. The J gene is TRBJ1-2, the V gene TRBV28, with 9 bases that match TRBD1. The CDR3 spans 16 residues. Germline V gene data show CDR1 as MDHEN and CDR2 as SYDVKM. Losses at the gene ends were 4 bases for V and 1 base for J; bases not matched to a gene: 7. The CDR3 is CASSSGGQGSNYGYTF. In nucleotides, the CDR3 is TGTGCCAGCAGTTCCGGGGGACAGGGAAGTAACTATGGCTACACCTTC.

The chain joins TRBV29-1 to TRBJ1-1; D remains unclear. The CDR3 runs 13 residues. Trimming took 2 bases from V and 1 from J, leaving 8 bases between them. Per germline, CDR1 SQVTM and CDR2 ANQGSEA. The CDR3 nucleotides read TGCAGCGTTGAAAAGGCCGGGAACACTGAAGCTTTCTTT. Translated: CSVEKAGNTEAFF.

The chain carries TRBV5-5 and TRBJ2-2, with D hard to call. Trimming left V 1 base short and J 0 bases short, with 7 bases between. CDR3 size: 15 residues. Germline V lookup: CDR1 SGHKS, CDR2 YYEKEE (reference sequence). The CDR3 DNA sequence: TGTGCCAGCAGCTTGCAGGCAGCGAACACCGGGGAGCTGTTTTTT. Protein product: CASSLQAANTGELFF.